These 14 T cell receptor beta chains originate from one sample sequenced in a study of cytomegalovirus exposure and HLA in healthy donors. Primers: 60 Vbeta forward and 13 Jbeta reverse. Generated by immunoSEQ multiplex PCR, the TCRdb table keeps only in-frame clones and is missing some. The sample consists of about 200,000 clones, roughly 80% of them appearing once. Input material: PBMCs. The source is a woman between 35 and 50 years old in good health and CMV-seronegative.

The chain employs TRBV19 and TRBJ1-5, with TRBD1 as a possible D gene (5 bases). Trimming stripped 4 bases from V and 6 bases from J, with 10 bases between. This CDR3 comprises 13 residues. CDR1 is LNHDA, CDR2 SQIVND, per germline (reference sequence). The CDR3: CASSRQKIQPQHF. The CDR3 DNA is TGTGCCAGTAGTAGACAGAAGATTCAGCCCCAGCATTTT. The full variable domain, rest sourced from reference TRBV19 and TRBJ1-5, is DGGITQSPKYLFRKEGQNVTLSCEQNLNHDAMYWYRQDPGQGLRLIYYSQIVNDFQKGDIAEGYSVSREKKESFPLTVTSAQKNPTAFYLCASSRQKIQPQHFGDGTRLSIL.

The CDR3 region is CASSLVAGVITGELFF. The CDR3 bases are TGCGCCAGCAGCTTAGTAGCGGGAGTTATAACCGGGGAGCTGTTTTTT. The V call is TRBV5-1, the J call TRBJ2-2, with TRBD2 matching over 9 bases. The CDR3 is 16 amino acids. Germline V gene lookup returns CDR1 SGHRS and CDR2 YFSETQ. V trimming: 2 bases; J trimming: 5 bases; junction bases outside the gene matches: 7.

This clone has a single count. The chain recombines TRBV27 with TRBJ2-3; 16 nucleotides align to TRBD2. The CDR3 runs 19 residues. V dropped 6 bases and J dropped 3; count of bases not matched to a gene: 12. Germline lookup yields CDR1 MNHEY and CDR2 SMNVEV (reference sequence). The CDR3 nucleotides are TGTGCCAGCAGCACCACAGGGACTAGCGGGAGGGTAGGGACAGATACGCAGTATTTT. Translating it yields CASSTTGTSGRVGTDTQYF.

This chain uses TRBV6-4 with TRBJ2-2, with D hard to call. Germline V gives CDR1 MRHNA, CDR2 SNTAGT. CDR3 length: 12 residues. Trimming shortened V by 4 bases and J by 5 bases, and 5 bases separated the two germline ends. The CDR3 DNA is TGTGCCAGCAGTGCAGAAACCGGGGAGCTGTTTTTT. Translating it yields CASSAETGELFF.

The chain uses TRBV18 and TRBJ1-1; possibly TRBD1 for D (5 bases). V was clipped by 2 bases and J by 0 bases, with 10 bases between them. CDR3 length: 15 amino acids. Germline V CDR1 and CDR2: KGHSH, LQKENI. The CDR3 is CASSPGAGVNTEAFF. CDR3 coding DNA: TGTGCCAGCTCACCAGGAGCGGGGGTGAACACTGAAGCTTTCTTT. The whole variable domain, remainder taken from reference TRBV18 and TRBJ1-1, is NAGVMQNPRHLVRRRGQEARLRCSPMKGHSHVYWYRQLPEEGLKFMVYLQKENIIDESGMPKERFSAEFPKEGPSILRIQQVVRGDSAAYFCASSPGAGVNTEAFFGQGTRLTVV.

This clone was counted a single time. This chain connects TRBV6-1 to TRBJ2-1; 7 bases map to TRBD2. Trimming cost V 5 bases and J 4 bases; bases outside gene matches: 5. This CDR3 spans 14 amino acids. Germline loops: CDR1 MNHNS, CDR2 SASEGT. The CDR3 sequence: CASSRLAEYNEQFF. The CDR3 DNA is TGTGCCAGCAGTCGCCTAGCGGAATACAATGAGCAGTTCTTC.

This clone has a single count. The chain recombines TRBV7-3 with TRBJ2-2; no reliable D call. The CDR3 is made up of 12 amino acids. From germline, CDR1 is SGHTA and CDR2 FQGTGA. Deletions cut 5 bases from V and 6 bases from J, with 7 bases between. The CDR3 loop is CASSLVSGELFF. Written as DNA, the CDR3 is TGTGCCAGCAGCCTAGTCTCCGGGGAGCTGTTTTTT.

J is TRBJ2-1 and V is TRBV5-1; D is possibly TRBD2 (6 bases). The CDR3 has 15 amino acids. Deletions cut 0 bases from V and 0 bases from J, with 7 bases between. The V gene's germline CDR1 is SGHRS and CDR2 YFSETQ. CDR3 coding DNA: TGCGCCAGCAGCTTGGCTAGCGCCTCCTACAATGAGCAGTTCTTC. Its protein is CASSLASASYNEQFF.

The chain carries TRBV6-6 and TRBJ2-5; 7 bases line up with TRBD2. The J call may be wrong; the DNA end is better matched by TRBJ2-7. This CDR3 comprises 15 residues. Germline lookup yields CDR1 MNHNY and CDR2 SVGAGI (reference sequence). The CDR3: CASSRLAVGFYEQYF. In nucleotides, the CDR3 is TGTGCCAGCAGTCGCCTAGCGGTAGGATTCTACGAGCAGTACTTC.

The V call is TRBV5-1, the J call TRBJ1-1; possibly TRBD1 for D (5 bases). In germline, CDR1 is SGHRS, CDR2 YFSETQ. The CDR3 covers 15 residues. The V gene lost 4 bases and the J gene lost 1 base, with 14 bases spanning the gap. CDR3 in amino acids: CASSPLGGGNTEAFF. Written as DNA, the CDR3 is TGCGCCAGCAGCCCACTGGGGGGAGGGAACACTGAAGCTTTCTTT. The full variable domain, with the rest looked up from reference TRBV5-1 and TRBJ1-1, is KAGVTQTPRYLIKTRGQQVTLSCSPISGHRSVSWYQQTPGQGLQFLFEYFSETQRNKGNFPGRFSGRQFSNSRSEMNVSTLELGDSALYLCASSPLGGGNTEAFFGQGTRLTVV.

The chain employs TRBV28 and TRBJ2-7, with 9 nucleotides matching TRBD2. CDR1 MDHEN and CDR2 SYDVKM come from the germline V gene. The CDR3 loop spans 15 amino acids. J lost 3 bases, V lost 6 bases, and 9 bases had no gene match. The CDR3 loop reads CASRYSLAGNYEQYF. The CDR3 DNA sequence: TGTGCCAGCAGGTACTCCCTAGCGGGAAACTACGAGCAGTACTTC. The whole variable domain, remainder taken from reference TRBV28 and TRBJ2-7, is DVKVTQSSRYLVKRTGEKVFLECVQDMDHENMFWYRQDPGLGLRLIYFSYDVKMKEKGDIPEGYSVSREKKERFSLILESASTNQTSMYLCASRYSLAGNYEQYFGPGTRLTVT.

The CDR3 sequence: CASSRGGSNYGYTF. CDR3 in DNA: TGTGCCAGCAGCCGGGGCGGGAGCAACTATGGCTACACCTTC. The V call is TRBV9, the J call TRBJ1-2; possibly TRBD1 for D (5 bases). The V end was cut by 4 bases, the J end by 2 bases, with 12 bases between. Germline values: CDR1 SGDLS, CDR2 YYNGEE. The CDR3 consists of 14 residues.

This clone has only one observation. This chain joins TRBV30 and TRBJ1-4, with D possibly matching TRBD1 (6 bases). V shed 2 bases and J shed 5 bases, with 12 bases lying between them. Germline V gives CDR1 GTSNPN, CDR2 SVGIG (reference sequence). There are 14 residues in the CDR3. CDR3: CAWSQGPGNEKLFF. The CDR3 coding sequence is TGTGCCTGGAGTCAGGGGCCTGGGAATGAAAAACTGTTTTTT.

The gene calls are TRBV4-1 and TRBJ1-4, with TRBD1 matching over 8 bases. The CDR3 has 15 residues. The germline V gene encodes CDR1 MGHRA and CDR2 YSYEKL. The J segment lost 8 bases and the V segment lost 1 base, leaving 6 bases of the junction unmatched. CDR3 nucleotide sequence: TGCGCCAGCAGCCAAGGGCAGGGGGCAAGGGAAAAACTGTTTTTT. Translating gives CASSQGQGAREKLFF.